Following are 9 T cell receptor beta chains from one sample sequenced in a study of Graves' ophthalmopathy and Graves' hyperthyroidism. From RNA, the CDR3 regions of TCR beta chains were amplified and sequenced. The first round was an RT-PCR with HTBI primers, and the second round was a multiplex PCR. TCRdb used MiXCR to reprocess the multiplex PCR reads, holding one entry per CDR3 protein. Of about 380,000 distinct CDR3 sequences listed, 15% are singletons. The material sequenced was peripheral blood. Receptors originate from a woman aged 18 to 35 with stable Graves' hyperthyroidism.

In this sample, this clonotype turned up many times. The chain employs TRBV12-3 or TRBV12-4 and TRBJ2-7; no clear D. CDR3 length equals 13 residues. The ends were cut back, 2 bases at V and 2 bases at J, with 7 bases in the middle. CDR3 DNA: TGTGCCAGCAGTTTACAGTTAACCTACGAGCAGTACTTC. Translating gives CASSLQLTYEQYF.

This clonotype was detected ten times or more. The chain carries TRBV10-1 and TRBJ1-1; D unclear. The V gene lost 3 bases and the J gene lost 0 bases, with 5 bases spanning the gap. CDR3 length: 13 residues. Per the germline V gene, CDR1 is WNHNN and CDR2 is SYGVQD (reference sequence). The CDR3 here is CASSEVLNTEAFF. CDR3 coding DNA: TGCGCCAGCAGTGAAGTCCTGAACACTGAAGCTTTCTTT.

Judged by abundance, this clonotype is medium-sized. CDR3: CASSLGSFAGELFF. As DNA, the CDR3 is TGTGCCAGCAGCTTGGGGAGCTTCGCCGGGGAGCTGTTTTTT. The chain has TRBV5-6 and TRBJ2-2; D ambiguous. The CDR3 consists of 14 residues. V was clipped by 0 bases and J by 6 bases, with 9 bases between them. Germline V gene lookup returns CDR1 SGHDT and CDR2 YYEEEE. Looking up the rest from reference TRBV5-6 and TRBJ2-2 gives the full variable domain: DAGVTQSPTHLIKTRGQQVTLRCSPKSGHDTVSWYQQALGQGPQFIFQYYEEEERQRGNFPDRFSGHQFPNYSSELNVNALLLGDSALYLCASSLGSFAGELFFGEGSRLTVL.

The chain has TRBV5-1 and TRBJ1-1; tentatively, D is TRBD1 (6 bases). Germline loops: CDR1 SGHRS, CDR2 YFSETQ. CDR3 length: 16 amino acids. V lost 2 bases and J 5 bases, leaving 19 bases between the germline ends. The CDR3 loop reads CASSFTPTGLGTEAFF. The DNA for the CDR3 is TGCGCCAGCAGCTTCACCCCGACAGGCCTGGGGACTGAAGCTTTCTTT.

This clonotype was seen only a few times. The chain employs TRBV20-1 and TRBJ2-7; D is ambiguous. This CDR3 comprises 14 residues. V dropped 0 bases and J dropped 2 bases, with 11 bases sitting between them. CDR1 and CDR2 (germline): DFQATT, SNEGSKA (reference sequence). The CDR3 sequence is CSARDLVPPYEQYF. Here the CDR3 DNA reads TGCAGTGCTAGAGATCTGGTGCCCCCCTACGAGCAGTACTTC.

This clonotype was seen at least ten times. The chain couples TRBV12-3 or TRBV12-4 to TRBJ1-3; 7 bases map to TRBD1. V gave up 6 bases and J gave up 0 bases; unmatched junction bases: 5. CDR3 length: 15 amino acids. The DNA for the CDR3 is TGTGCCAGCAGAACCGGGACAGACTCTGGAAACACCATATATTTT. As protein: CASRTGTDSGNTIYF.

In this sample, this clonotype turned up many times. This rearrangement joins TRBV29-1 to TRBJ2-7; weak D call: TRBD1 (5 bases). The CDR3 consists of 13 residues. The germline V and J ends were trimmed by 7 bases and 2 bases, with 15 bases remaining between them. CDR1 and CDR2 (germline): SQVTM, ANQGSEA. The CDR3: CSAFDRVAYEQYF. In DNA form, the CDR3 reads TGCAGCGCTTTCGACAGAGTCGCCTACGAGCAGTACTTC.

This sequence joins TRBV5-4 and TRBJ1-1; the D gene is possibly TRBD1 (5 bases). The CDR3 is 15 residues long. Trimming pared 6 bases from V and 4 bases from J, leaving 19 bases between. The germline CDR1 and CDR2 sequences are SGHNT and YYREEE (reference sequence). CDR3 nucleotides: TGTGCCAGCAAACCGGGGGGTCCCGGAGGCACTGAAGCTTTCTTT. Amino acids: CASKPGGPGGTEAFF.

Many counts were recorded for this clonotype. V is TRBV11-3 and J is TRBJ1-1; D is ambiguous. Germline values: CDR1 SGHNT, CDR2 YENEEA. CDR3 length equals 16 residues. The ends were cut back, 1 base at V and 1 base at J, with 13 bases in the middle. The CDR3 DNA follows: TGTGCCAGCAGCTTAGTTAGGGCGTTGGGGAACACTGAAGCTTTCTTT. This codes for CASSLVRALGNTEAFF.